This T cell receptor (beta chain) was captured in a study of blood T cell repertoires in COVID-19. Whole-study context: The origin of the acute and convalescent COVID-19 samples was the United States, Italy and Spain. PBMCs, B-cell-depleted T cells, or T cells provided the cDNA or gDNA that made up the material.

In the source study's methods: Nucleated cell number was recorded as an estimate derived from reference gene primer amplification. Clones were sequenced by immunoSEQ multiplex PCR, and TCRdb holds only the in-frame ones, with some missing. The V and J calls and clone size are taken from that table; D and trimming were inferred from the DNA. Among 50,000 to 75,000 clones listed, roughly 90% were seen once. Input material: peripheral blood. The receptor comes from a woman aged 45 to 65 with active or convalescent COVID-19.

CDR3 sequence reads: CASSRGLAGQNIQYF. DNA for the CDR3: TGTGCCAGCAGTCGTGGACTAGCGGGACAAAACATTCAGTACTTC. The chain employs TRBV6-5 and TRBJ2-4; 12 bases fit TRBD2. Unmatched junction bases numbered 4, after V lost 5 bases and J lost 5 bases. The CDR3 consists of 15 residues. CDR1 and CDR2 from the germline V gene are MNHEY and SVGAGI.